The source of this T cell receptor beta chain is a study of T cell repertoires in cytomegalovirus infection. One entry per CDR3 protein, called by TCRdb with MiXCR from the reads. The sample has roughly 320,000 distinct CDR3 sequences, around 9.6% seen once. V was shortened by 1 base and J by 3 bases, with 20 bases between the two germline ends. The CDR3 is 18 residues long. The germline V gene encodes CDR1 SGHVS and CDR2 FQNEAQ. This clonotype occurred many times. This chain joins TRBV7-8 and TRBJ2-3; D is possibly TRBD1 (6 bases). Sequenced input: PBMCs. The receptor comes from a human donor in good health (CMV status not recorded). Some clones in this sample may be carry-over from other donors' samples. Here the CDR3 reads CASSLVPPQGRRTDTQYF. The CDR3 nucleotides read TGTGCCAGCAGCTTAGTCCCCCCCCAGGGGCGAAGAACAGATACGCAGTATTTT.